A single T cell receptor (beta chain) is shown here with its context. Its target is unknown. The sample comes from a study of cytomegalovirus exposure and HLA in healthy donors. Overall study results and limits: Previously analyzed data showed that most TCR beta V segments were productive at a frequency of about 87% or about 30%. A later analysis showed TCR association rates differing by HLA locus, peaking at DRB1 and lowest at HLA-C. Roughly even sequencing depth across donors was the assumption behind the presence/absence analyses. TCR beta sequences reportedly predicted most subjects' HLA-A and HLA-B alleles accurately.

The CDR3 spans 12 residues. Trimming took 3 bases from V and 6 from J, leaving 9 bases between them. Germline CDR1 reads SGDLS; CDR2 reads YYNGEE. PCR used 60 Vbeta primers and 13 Jbeta primers. Here immunoSEQ multiplex PCR was the method, and the copy in TCRdb shows in-frame clones only, minus some. This sample has roughly 150,000 clones, with around 73% found just once. The chain carries TRBV9 and TRBJ1-2; no firm D call. The TCR was taken from a male donor in good health and CMV-seronegative. Sequenced sample: PBMCs. This CDR3 is CASSGAGDGYTF. The DNA of the CDR3 is TGTGCCAGCAGCGGGGCCGGGGATGGCTACACCTTC.